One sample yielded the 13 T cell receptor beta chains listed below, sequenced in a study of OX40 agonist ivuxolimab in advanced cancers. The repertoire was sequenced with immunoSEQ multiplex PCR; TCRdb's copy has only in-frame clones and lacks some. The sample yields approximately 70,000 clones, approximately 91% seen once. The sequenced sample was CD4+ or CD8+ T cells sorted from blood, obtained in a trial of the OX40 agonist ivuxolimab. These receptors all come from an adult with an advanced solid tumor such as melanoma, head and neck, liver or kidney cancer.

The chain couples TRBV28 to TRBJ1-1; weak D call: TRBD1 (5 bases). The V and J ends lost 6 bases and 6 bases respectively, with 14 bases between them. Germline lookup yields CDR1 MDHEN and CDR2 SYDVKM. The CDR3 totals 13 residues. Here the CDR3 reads CASRSGDVSEAFF. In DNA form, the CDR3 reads TGTGCCAGCAGATCGGGGGATGTATCTGAAGCTTTCTTT.

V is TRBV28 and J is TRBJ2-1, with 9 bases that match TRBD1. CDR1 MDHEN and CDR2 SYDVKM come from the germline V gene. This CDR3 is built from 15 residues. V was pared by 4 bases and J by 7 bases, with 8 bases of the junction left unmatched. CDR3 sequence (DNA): TGTGCCAGCAGTTCAACCGGGACAGGGCGAAATGAGCAGTTCTTC. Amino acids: CASSSTGTGRNEQFF. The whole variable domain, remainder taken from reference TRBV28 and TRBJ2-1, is DVKVTQSSRYLVKRTGEKVFLECVQDMDHENMFWYRQDPGLGLRLIYFSYDVKMKEKGDIPEGYSVSREKKERFSLILESASTNQTSMYLCASSSTGTGRNEQFFGPGTRLTVL.

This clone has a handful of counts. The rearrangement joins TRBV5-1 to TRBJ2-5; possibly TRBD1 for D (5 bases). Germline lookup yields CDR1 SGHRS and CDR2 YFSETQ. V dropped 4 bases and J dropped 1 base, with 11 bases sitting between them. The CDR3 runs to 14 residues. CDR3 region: CASSQGGAQETQYF. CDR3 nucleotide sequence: TGCGCCAGCAGCCAGGGCGGAGCCCAAGAGACCCAGTACTTC.

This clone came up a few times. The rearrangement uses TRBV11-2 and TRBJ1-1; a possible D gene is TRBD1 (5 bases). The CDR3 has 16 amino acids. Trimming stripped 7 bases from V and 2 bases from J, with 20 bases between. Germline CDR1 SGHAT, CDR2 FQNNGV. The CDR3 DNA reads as TGTGCCAGCACCAGAACTCGGGCGGGGGTAAACACTGAAGCTTTCTTT. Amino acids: CASTRTRAGVNTEAFF.

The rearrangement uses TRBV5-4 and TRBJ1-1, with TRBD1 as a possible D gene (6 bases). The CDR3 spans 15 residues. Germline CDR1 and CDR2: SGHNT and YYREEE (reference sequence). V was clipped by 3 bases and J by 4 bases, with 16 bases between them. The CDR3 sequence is CASSSFAGVSTEAFF. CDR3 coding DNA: TGTGCCAGCAGCTCCTTCGCAGGGGTGAGCACTGAAGCTTTCTTT.

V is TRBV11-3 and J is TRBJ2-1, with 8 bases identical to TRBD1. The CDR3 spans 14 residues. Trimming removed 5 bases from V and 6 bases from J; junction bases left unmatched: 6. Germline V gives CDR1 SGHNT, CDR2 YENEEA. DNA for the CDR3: TGTGCCAGCAGCAACGGACAGGGCCGCAATGAGCAGTTCTTC. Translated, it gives CASSNGQGRNEQFF.

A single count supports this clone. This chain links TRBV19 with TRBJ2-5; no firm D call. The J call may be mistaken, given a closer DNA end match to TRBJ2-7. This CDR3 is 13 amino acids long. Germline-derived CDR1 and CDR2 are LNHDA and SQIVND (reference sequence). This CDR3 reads CASSLGSAFEQYF. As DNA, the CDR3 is TGTGCCAGTAGCCTAGGGTCGGCCTTCGAGCAGTACTTC.

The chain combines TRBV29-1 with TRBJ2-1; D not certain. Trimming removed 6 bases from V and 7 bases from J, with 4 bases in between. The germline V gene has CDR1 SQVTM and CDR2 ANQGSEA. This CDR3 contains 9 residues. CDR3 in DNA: TGCAGCGTACAGAATGAGCAGTTCTTC. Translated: CSVQNEQFF.

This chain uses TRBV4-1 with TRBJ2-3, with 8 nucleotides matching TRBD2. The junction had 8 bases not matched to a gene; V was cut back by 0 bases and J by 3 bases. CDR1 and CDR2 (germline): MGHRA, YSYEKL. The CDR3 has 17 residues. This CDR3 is CASSQEGHGGGTDTQYF. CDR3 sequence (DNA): TGCGCCAGCAGCCAAGAGGGCCACGGCGGGGGGACAGATACGCAGTATTTT.

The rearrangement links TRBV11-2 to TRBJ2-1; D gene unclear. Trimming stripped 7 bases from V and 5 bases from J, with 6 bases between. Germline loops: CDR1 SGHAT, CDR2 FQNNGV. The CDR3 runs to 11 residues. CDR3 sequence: CASKGNNEQFF. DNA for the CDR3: TGTGCCAGCAAGGGTAACAATGAGCAGTTCTTC.

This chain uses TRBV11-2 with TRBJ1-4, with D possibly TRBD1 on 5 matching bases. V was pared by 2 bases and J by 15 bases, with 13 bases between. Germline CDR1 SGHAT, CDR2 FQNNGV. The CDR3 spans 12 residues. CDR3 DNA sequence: TGTGCCAGCAGCTTACCGGCAGGGCGGTTGTTTTTT. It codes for CASSLPAGRLFF.

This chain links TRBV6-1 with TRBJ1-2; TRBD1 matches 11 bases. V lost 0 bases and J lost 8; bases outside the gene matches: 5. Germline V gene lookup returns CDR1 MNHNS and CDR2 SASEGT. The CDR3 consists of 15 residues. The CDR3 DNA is TGTGCCAGCAGTGAAGCCGGGACAGGGGGGAAGGGCTACACCTTC. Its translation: CASSEAGTGGKGYTF.

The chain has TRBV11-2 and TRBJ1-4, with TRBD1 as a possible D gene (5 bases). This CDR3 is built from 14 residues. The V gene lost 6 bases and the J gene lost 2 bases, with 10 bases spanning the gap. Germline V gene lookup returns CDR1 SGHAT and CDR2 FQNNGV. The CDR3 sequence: CASSSQGTNEKLFF. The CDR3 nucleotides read TGTGCCAGCAGTTCGCAGGGCACTAATGAAAAACTGTTTTTT.